These 24 T cell receptor beta chains came from one sample sequenced in a study of T-cell memory formation after mild COVID-19. Via MiXCR, TCRdb re-called the 5' RACE reads, giving one row per CDR3 protein. The repertoire holds roughly 130,000 distinct CDR3 sequences, with approximately 17% as singletons. The sequencing input was PBMCs or a T cell subset sorted from them (not recorded which). These receptors were taken from a man aged 18 to 30 who had mild COVID-19 (a few samples of this study predate the infection). Cell type and time point are not known.

In this sample, this clonotype turned up many times. The V gene is TRBV7-2, the J gene TRBJ2-3; 7 bases match TRBD2. The CDR3 is made up of 16 amino acids. J lost 2 bases, V lost 4 bases, and 9 bases had no gene match. CDR1 and CDR2 from the germline V gene are SGHTA and FQGNSA. In DNA, the CDR3 is TGTGCCAGCAGCTCGTACTCGGGGGGACTCACAGATACGCAGTATTTT. Its translation: CASSSYSGGLTDTQYF.

This clonotype was observed a single time. V and J are TRBV24-1 and TRBJ1-2, with D perhaps matching TRBD1 (6 bases). The V gene's germline CDR1 is KGHDR and CDR2 SFDVKD. The CDR3 is made up of 13 amino acids. V was shortened by 1 base and J by 8 bases, with 10 bases between the two germline ends. The CDR3 region has the DNA TGTGCCACCAGTGATTTAGGGGGATGCGGCTACACCTTC. Amino acid sequence: CATSDLGGCGYTF.

This clonotype has more than one count but fewer than ten. The chain couples TRBV7-3 to TRBJ1-2, with D unclear. The germline gives CDR1 SGHTA, CDR2 FQGTGA. The CDR3 consists of 13 residues. V was trimmed by 4 bases and J by 8 bases, leaving 14 bases between them. CDR3 DNA: TGTGCCAGCAGCTCGGACGAGCTGCGCGGCTACACCTTC. As protein: CASSSDELRGYTF. The whole variable domain, filled in from reference TRBV7-3 and TRBJ1-2, reads GAGVSQTPSNKVTEKGKYVELRCDPISGHTALYWYRQSLGQGPEFLIYFQGTGAADDSGLPNDRFFAVRPEGSVSTLKIQRTERGDSAVYLCASSSDELRGYTFGSGTRLTVV.

This clonotype was detected only a few times. This rearrangement joins TRBV5-1 to TRBJ2-1, with D tentatively TRBD1 (6 bases). The V end lost 4 bases, the J end lost 4 bases, and 15 bases lay between the germline ends. The CDR3 consists of 15 residues. Germline-derived CDR1 and CDR2 are SGHRS and YFSETQ. The CDR3 reads CASSGDKPGYNEQFF. As DNA, the CDR3 is TGCGCCAGCAGCGGGGACAAGCCGGGTTACAATGAGCAGTTCTTC.

V usage is TRBV11-2 and J usage is TRBJ2-3; perhaps TRBD2 as D (6 bases). Germline loops: CDR1 SGHAT, CDR2 FQNNGV. The CDR3 runs to 16 residues. Deletions cut 4 bases from V and 6 bases from J, with 20 bases between. The CDR3, as DNA: TGTGCCAGCAGCTCGAGGGACTCGCGTTTTTCGGATACGCAGTATTTT. It yields the protein CASSSRDSRFSDTQYF.

The chain has TRBV25-1 and TRBJ1-2; D is possibly TRBD1 (6 bases). Germline V gene sequence: CDR1 MGHDK, CDR2 SYGVNS. With 5 bases removed from V and 5 bases from J, the gap between germline ends came to 9 bases. The length of the CDR3 is 12 residues. In DNA form, the CDR3 reads TGTGCCAGCAGTCGGACAGATTATGGCTACACCTTC. Its protein product is CASSRTDYGYTF.

This clonotype was found a few times. This sequence joins TRBV5-1 and TRBJ2-2; 10 nucleotides line up with TRBD1. J gave up 8 bases and V 6 bases, and 16 bases lay outside the gene matches. The CDR3 totals 17 residues. From germline, CDR1 is SGHRS and CDR2 YFSETQ. The CDR3 DNA sequence: TGCGCCAGCACCCTCAACCCCGGGACAGGGGAGTCGGGGGAGCTGTTTTTT. Residues: CASTLNPGTGESGELFF.

V and J are TRBV21-1 and TRBJ2-2; the table gives TRBD2 as D, unverified against the DNA. TRBV21-1 is a pseudogene. This CDR3 has 16 residues. CDR3 loop: CASTGWTSGLTGELFF. CDR3 nucleotide sequence: TGTGCCAGCACCGGTTGGACTAGCGGGCTCACCGGGGAGCTGTTTTTT.

This clonotype was picked up a small number of times. The chain uses TRBV3-1 and TRBJ2-1; D may match TRBD1 or TRBD2 (5 bases each). V lost 4 bases and J 11 bases, leaving 18 bases between the germline ends. This CDR3 contains 14 residues. The germline CDR1 and CDR2 sequences are LGHDT and YNNKEL (reference sequence). In DNA form, the CDR3 reads TGTGCCAGCAGCCTCGGTAGAAATGGGGGAAAGCAGTTCTTC. This encodes CASSLGRNGGKQFF.

This clonotype has more than one count but fewer than ten. V usage is TRBV5-1 and J usage is TRBJ2-5, with D unresolved. This CDR3 spans 14 amino acids. Trimming removed 0 bases from V and 0 bases from J, with 6 bases in between. Germline values: CDR1 SGHRS, CDR2 YFSETQ. The CDR3 is CASSLAGYQETQYF. The CDR3 DNA sequence: TGCGCCAGCAGCTTGGCAGGTTACCAAGAGACCCAGTACTTC.

CDR3 protein: CASSLQTNEKLFF. The CDR3 nucleotides read TGTGCCAGCTCACTCCAAACTAATGAAAAACTGTTTTTT. J is TRBJ1-4 and V is TRBV18; D is undetermined. This CDR3 has 13 residues. V shed 4 bases and J shed 1 base, with 4 bases lying between them. Germline V gives CDR1 KGHSH, CDR2 LQKENI.

V is TRBV11-1 and J is TRBJ2-5, with D perhaps matching TRBD1 or TRBD2 (6 bases each). The CDR3 runs to 16 residues. Trimming left V 1 base short and J 5 bases short, with 17 bases between. The germline CDR1 and CDR2 sequences are SGHAT and FQDESV (reference sequence). Here the CDR3 DNA reads TGTGCCAGCAGCTTAGAAGGGGGGCGGGCCACGGAGACCCAGTACTTC. The encoded protein is CASSLEGGRATETQYF.

This chain connects TRBV6-2 or TRBV6-3 to TRBJ2-7; 9 nucleotides line up with TRBD2. After removal of 2 bases from V and 1 base from J, the junction contained 3 bases not matched to a gene. Germline V gene data show CDR1 as MNHEY and CDR2 as SVGEGT. The CDR3 length is 15 residues. The CDR3 region has the DNA TGTGCCAGCAGTTACCAGCGGGGGGATTCCTACGAGCAGTACTTC. Residues: CASSYQRGDSYEQYF.

The table lists this clonotype with a few counts. The J gene is TRBJ2-2, the V gene TRBV14; D might be TRBD1 or TRBD2, each matching 6 bases. CDR1 is SGHDN and CDR2 is FVKESK in the germline V gene. The ends were cut back, 4 bases at V and 13 bases at J, with 16 bases in the middle. There are 13 residues in the CDR3. This CDR3 is CASSRGSGATLFF. For the CDR3, the DNA is TGTGCCAGCAGCCGGGGTTCGGGGGCGACGCTGTTTTTT. The full variable domain, its missing parts supplied by reference TRBV14 and TRBJ2-2, is EAGVTQFPSHSVIEKGQTVTLRCDPISGHDNLYWYRRVMGKEIKFLLHFVKESKQDESGMPNNRFLAERTGGTYSTLKVQPAELEDSGVYFCASSRGSGATLFFGEGSRLTVL.

J is TRBJ2-5 and V is TRBV20-1; D uncertain. The CDR3 has 11 residues. The ends were cut back, 4 bases at V and 7 bases at J, with 10 bases in the middle. CDR1 DFQATT and CDR2 SNEGSKA come from the germline V gene (reference sequence). Here the CDR3 reads CSATPSGTQYF. As DNA, the CDR3 is TGCAGTGCTACCCCTTCCGGGACCCAGTACTTC.

This clonotype has more than one count but fewer than ten. The gene calls are TRBV7-2 and TRBJ1-4; possibly TRBD1 for D (6 bases). The CDR3 has 15 residues. Between the trimmed V and J ends, which lost 4 bases and 9 bases, there was a span of 18 bases. The germline gives CDR1 SGHTA, CDR2 FQGNSA. CDR3 coding DNA: TGTGCCAGCAGCTCCTGGGACACATGGGGGCAAAAACTGTTTTTT. Protein product: CASSSWDTWGQKLFF.

The table lists this clonotype with a few counts. One end of the junction varies from germline; a read error may be responsible. The chain employs TRBV27 and TRBJ1-1; a possible D gene is TRBD1 (5 bases). The CDR3 length is 14 residues. CDR1 MNHEY and CDR2 SMNVEV come from the germline V gene (reference sequence). The CDR3 sequence: CASSLKGRNSEAFF. CDR3 nucleotides: TGTGCCAGCAGTTTAAAGGGACGGAACTCTGAAGCTTTCTTT.

This CDR3 reads CASSLSGARQGITDTQYF. The CDR3 DNA sequence: TGCGCCAGCAGCTTGAGCGGTGCGCGGCAGGGAATCACAGATACGCAGTATTTT. V usage is TRBV5-1 and J usage is TRBJ2-3; D assignment may be TRBD1 or TRBD2 (5 bases each). The CDR3 is made up of 18 amino acids. CDR1 is SGHRS and CDR2 is YFSETQ in the germline V gene. The ends were cut back, 1 base at V and 2 bases at J, with 20 bases in the middle.

V is TRBV11-2 and J is TRBJ2-5; the match to TRBD1 covers 8 bases. The CDR3 loop spans 14 amino acids. The trim removed 4 bases at V and 5 bases at J, leaving 6 bases unmatched. Germline CDR1 is SGHAT and CDR2 is FQNNGV. The CDR3 region is CASSWGQAQETQYF. Here the CDR3 DNA reads TGTGCCAGCAGCTGGGGACAGGCCCAGGAGACCCAGTACTTC.

The chain carries TRBV4-3 and TRBJ2-1, with TRBD1 identical over 7 bases. Trimming removed 4 bases from V and 4 bases from J; junction bases left unmatched: 7. CDR3 size: 15 residues. The germline CDR1 and CDR2 sequences are LGHNA and YSLEER. CDR3 sequence reads: CASSREPTGYNEQFF. In DNA form, the CDR3 reads TGCGCCAGCAGCCGGGAACCGACAGGGTACAATGAGCAGTTCTTC.

The sample holds a few counts of this clonotype. The chain couples TRBV5-1 to TRBJ2-1, with TRBD2 matching 7 bases. The CDR3 runs to 14 residues. CDR1 and CDR2 from the germline V gene are SGHRS and YFSETQ. J lost 5 bases, V lost 4 bases, and 6 bases had no gene match. The CDR3 sequence is CASSPQTSNNEQFF. The CDR3 region has the DNA TGCGCCAGCAGCCCCCAGACTAGCAACAATGAGCAGTTCTTC.

The table lists this clonotype with many counts. The chain employs TRBV7-9 and TRBJ2-5, with 7 bases lining up with TRBD1. This CDR3 is 14 amino acids long. J lost 2 bases, V lost 4 bases, and 4 bases had no gene match. Germline CDR1 is SEHNR and CDR2 is FQNEAQ (reference sequence). DNA of the CDR3: TGTGCCAGCAGCTCAGGACAGGTTCAAGAGACCCAGTACTTC. Its protein product is CASSSGQVQETQYF.

The V gene is TRBV4-3, the J gene TRBJ1-2, with 7 bases lining up with TRBD1. The CDR3 has 15 amino acids. V lost 6 bases, J lost 5 bases, and 12 bases stayed unmatched. Germline V gives CDR1 LGHNA, CDR2 YSLEER. The CDR3 loop reads CASRPMLQGGYGYTF. Written as DNA, the CDR3 is TGCGCCAGCAGGCCCATGCTCCAGGGGGGGTATGGCTACACCTTC.

This clonotype was seen a few times. The chain has TRBV7-8 and TRBJ2-7; 7 bases align to TRBD1. This CDR3 comprises 12 residues. The V gene's germline CDR1 is SGHVS and CDR2 FQNEAQ. V shed 0 bases, J shed 7 bases, and the junction held 0 bases outside the gene matches. CDR3 sequence (DNA): TGTGCCAGCAGCTTAGCGGGACAGGAGCAGTACTTC. This translates into CASSLAGQEQYF.